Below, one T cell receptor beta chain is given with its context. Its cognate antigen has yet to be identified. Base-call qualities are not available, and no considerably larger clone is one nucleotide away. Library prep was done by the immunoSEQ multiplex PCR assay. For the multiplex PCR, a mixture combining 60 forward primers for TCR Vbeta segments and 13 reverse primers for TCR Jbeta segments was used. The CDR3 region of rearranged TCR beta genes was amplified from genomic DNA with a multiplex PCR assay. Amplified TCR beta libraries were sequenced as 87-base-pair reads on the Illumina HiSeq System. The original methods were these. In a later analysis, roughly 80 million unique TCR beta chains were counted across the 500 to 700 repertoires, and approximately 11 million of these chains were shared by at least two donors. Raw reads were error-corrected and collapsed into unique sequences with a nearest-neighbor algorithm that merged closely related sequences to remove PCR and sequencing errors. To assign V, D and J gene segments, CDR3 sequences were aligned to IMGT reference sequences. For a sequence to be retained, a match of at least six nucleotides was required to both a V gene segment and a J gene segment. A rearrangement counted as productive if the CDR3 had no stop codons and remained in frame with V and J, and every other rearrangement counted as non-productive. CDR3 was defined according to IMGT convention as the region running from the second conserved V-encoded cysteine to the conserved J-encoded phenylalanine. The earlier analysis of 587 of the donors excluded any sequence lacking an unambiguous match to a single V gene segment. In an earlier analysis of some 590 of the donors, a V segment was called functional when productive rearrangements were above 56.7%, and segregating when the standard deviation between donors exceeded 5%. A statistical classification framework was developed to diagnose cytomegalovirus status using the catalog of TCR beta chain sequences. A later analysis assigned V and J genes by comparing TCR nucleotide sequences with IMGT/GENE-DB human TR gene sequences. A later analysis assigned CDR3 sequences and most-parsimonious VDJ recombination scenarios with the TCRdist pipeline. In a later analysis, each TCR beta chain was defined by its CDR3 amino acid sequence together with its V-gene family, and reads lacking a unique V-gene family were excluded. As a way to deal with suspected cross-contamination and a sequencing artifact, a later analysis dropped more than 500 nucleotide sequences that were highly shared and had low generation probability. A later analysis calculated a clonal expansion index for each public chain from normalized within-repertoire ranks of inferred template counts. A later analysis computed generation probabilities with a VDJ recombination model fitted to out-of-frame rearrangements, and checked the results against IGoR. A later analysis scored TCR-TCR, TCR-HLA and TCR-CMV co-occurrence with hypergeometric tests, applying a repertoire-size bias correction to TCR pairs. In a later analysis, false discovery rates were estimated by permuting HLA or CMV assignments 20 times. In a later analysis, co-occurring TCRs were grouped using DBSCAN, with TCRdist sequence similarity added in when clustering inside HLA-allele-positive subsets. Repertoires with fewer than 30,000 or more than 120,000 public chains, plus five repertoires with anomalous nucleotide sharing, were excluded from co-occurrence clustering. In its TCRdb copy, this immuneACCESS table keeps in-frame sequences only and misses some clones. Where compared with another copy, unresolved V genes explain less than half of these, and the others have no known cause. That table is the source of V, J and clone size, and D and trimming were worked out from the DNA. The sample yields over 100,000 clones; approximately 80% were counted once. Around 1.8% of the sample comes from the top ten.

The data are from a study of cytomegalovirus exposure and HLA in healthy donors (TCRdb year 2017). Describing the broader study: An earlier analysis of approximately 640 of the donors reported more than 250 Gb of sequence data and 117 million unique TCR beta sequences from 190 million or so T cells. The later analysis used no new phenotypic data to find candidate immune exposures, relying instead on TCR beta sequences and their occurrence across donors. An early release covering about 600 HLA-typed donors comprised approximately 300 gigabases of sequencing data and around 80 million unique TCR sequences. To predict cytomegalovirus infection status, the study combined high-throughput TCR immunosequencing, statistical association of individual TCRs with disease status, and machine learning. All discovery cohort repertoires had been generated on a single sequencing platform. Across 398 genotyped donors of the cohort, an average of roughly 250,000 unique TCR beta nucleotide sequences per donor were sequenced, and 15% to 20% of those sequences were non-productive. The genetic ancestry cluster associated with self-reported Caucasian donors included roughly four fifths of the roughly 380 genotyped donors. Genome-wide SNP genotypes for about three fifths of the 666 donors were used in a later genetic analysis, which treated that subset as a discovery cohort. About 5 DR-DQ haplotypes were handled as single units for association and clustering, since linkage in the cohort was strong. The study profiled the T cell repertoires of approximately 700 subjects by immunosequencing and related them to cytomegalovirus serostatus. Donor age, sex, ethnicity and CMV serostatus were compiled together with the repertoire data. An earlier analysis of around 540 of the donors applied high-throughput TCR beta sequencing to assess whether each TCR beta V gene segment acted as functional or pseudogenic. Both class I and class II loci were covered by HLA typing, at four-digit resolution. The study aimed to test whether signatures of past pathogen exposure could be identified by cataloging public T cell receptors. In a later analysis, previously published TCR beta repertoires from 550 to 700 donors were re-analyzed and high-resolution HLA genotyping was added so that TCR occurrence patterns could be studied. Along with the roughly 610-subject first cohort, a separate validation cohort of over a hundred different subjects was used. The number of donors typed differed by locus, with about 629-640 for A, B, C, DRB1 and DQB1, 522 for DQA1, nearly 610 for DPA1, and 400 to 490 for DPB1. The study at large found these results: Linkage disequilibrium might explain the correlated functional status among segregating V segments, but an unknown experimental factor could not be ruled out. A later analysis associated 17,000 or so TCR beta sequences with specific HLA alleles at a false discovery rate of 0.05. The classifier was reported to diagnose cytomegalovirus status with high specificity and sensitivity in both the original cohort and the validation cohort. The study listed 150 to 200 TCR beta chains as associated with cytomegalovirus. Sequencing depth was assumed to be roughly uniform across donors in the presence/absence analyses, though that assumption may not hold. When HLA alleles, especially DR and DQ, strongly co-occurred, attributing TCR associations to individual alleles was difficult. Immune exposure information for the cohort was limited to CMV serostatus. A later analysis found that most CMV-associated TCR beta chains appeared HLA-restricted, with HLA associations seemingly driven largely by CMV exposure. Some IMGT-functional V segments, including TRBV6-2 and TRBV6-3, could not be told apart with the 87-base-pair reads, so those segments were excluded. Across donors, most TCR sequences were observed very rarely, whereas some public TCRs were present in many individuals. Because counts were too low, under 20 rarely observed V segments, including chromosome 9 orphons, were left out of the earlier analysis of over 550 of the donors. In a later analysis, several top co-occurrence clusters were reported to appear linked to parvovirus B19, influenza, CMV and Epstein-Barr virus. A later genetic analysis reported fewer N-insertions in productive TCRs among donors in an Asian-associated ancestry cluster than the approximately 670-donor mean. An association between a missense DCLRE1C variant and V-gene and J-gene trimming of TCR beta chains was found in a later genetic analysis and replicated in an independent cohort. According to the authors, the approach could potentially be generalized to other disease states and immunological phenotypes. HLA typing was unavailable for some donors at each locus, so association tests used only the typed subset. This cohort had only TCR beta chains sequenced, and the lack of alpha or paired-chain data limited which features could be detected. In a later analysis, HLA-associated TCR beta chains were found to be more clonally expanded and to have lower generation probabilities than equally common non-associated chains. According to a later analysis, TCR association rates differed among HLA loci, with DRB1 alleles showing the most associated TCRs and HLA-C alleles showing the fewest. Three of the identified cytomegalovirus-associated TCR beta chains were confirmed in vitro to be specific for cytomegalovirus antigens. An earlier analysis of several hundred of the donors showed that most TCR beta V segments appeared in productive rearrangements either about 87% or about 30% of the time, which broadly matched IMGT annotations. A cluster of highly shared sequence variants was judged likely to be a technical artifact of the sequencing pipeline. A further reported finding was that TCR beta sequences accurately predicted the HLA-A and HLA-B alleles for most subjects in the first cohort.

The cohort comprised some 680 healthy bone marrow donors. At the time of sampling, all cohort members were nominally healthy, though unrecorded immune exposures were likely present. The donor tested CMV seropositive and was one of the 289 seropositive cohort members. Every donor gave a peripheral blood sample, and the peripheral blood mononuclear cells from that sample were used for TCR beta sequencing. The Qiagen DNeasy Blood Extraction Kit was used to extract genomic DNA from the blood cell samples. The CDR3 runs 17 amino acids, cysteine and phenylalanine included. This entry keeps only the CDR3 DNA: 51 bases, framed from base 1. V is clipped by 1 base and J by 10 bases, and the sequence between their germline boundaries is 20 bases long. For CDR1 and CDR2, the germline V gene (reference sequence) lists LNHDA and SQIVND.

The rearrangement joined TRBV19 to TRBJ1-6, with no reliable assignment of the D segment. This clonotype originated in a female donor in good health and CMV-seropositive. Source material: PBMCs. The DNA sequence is TGTGCCAGTAGTATAGCCCACTTGGAGGAGGTCGAGTCACCCCTCCACTTT. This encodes CASSIAHLEEVESPLHF. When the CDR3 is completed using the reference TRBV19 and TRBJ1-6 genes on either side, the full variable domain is DGGITQSPKYLFRKEGQNVTLSCEQNLNHDAMYWYRQDPGQGLRLIYYSQIVNDFQKGDIAEGYSVSREKKESFPLTVTSAQKNPTAFYLCASSIAHLEEVESPLHFGNGTRLTVT.